The TCR beta chain under discussion was sequenced for a study of blood T cell repertoires in COVID-19. The table came from immunoSEQ multiplex PCR; TCRdb's copy has only in-frame clones and leaves some out. The sample comprises 210,000 or so clones, under 90% of which are singletons, and less than 20% rests with the top ten. The CDR3 runs to 15 residues. Trimming at V came to 6 bases and at J to 7 bases, leaving 7 bases not matched to a gene. Germline loops: CDR1 ENHRY, CDR2 SYGVKD. Sequencing used peripheral blood. The clonotype comes from a human donor in a cohort sampled during active COVID-19. The rearrangement links TRBV10-3 to TRBJ1-6; TRBD1 agrees at 9 bases. CDR3 region: CAIRRTGEGNSPLHF. CDR3 nucleotides: TGTGCCATCAGGCGGACAGGGGAGGGCAATTCACCCCTCCACTTT.